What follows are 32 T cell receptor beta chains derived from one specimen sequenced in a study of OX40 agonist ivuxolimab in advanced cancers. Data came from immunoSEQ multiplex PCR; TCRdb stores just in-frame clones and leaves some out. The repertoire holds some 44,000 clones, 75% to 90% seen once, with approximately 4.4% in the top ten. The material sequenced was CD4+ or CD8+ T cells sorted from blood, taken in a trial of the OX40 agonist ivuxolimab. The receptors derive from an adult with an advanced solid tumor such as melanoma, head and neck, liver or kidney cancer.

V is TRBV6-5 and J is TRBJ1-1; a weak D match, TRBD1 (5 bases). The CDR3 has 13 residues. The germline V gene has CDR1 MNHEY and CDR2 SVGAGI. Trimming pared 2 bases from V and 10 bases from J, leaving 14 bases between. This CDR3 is CASSYGQGRAAFF. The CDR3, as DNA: TGTGCCAGCAGTTACGGGCAGGGCCGCGCAGCTTTCTTT.

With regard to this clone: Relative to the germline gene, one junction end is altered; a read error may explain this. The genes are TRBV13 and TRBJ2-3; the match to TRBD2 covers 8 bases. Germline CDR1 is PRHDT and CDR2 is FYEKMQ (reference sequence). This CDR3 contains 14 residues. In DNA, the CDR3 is TGTGCCAGCACCTTAGGGAGCGGGGGCGATACGCAGTATTTT. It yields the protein CASTLGSGGDTQYF.

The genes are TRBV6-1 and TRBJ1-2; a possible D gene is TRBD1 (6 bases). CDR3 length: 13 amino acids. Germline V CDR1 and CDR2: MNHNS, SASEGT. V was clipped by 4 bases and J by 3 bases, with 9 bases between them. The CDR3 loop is CASSVKGDYGYTF. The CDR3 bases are TGTGCCAGCAGTGTTAAGGGGGACTATGGCTACACCTTC.

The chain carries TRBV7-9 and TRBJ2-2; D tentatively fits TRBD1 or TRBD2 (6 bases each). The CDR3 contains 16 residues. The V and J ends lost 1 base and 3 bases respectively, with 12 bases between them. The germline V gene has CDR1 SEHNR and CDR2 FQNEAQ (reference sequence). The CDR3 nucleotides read TGTGCCAGCAGCTTAGGAGGGGGGCTGTACACCGGGGAGCTGTTTTTT. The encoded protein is CASSLGGGLYTGELFF.

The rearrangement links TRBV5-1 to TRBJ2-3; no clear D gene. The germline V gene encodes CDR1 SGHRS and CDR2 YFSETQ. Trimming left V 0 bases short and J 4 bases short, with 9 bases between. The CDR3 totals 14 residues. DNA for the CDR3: TGCGCCAGCAGCTTGGCCTCGGCCCCAGATACGCAGTATTTT. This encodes CASSLASAPDTQYF.

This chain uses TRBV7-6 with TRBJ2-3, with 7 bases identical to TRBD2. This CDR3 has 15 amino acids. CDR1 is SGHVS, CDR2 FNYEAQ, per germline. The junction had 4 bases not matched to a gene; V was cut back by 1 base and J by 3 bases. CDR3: CASSLGTAGTDTQYF. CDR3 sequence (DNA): TGTGCCAGCAGCTTAGGCACAGCGGGGACAGATACGCAGTATTTT.

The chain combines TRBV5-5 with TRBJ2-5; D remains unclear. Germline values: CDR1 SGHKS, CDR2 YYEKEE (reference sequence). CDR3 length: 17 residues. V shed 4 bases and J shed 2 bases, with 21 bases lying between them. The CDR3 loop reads CASSQFGPLTSQETQYF. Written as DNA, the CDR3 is TGTGCCAGCAGCCAGTTCGGACCCTTGACGTCGCAAGAGACCCAGTACTTC. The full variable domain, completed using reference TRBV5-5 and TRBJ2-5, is DAGVTQSPTHLIKTRGQQVTLRCSPISGHKSVSWYQQVLGQGPQFIFQYYEKEERGRGNFPDRFSARQFPNYSSELNVNALLLGDSALYLCASSQFGPLTSQETQYFGPGTRLLVL.

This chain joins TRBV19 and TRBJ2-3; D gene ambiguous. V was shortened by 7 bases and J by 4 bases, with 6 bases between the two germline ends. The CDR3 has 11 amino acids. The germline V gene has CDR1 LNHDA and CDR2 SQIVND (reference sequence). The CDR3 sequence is CASKGSDTQYF. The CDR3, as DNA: TGTGCCAGTAAGGGTTCAGATACGCAGTATTTT.

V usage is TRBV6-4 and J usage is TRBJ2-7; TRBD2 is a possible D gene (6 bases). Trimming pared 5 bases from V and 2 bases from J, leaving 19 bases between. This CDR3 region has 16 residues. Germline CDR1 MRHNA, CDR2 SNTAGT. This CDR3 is CASSTKRAPGAYEQYF. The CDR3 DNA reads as TGTGCCAGCAGTACCAAGCGGGCTCCGGGCGCCTACGAGCAGTACTTC.

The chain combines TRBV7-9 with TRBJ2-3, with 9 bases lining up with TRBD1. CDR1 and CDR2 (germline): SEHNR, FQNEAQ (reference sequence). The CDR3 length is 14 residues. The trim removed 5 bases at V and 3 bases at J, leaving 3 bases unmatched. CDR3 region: CASSPGQGTDTQYF. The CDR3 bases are TGTGCCAGCAGCCCGGGACAGGGAACAGATACGCAGTATTTT.

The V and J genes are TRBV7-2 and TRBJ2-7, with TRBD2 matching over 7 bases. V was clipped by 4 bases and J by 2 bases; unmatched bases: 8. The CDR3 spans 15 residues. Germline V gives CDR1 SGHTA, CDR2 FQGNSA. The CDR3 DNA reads TGTGCCAGCAGCTCACTACCCGGGACTACCTACGAGCAGTACTTC. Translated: CASSSLPGTTYEQYF.

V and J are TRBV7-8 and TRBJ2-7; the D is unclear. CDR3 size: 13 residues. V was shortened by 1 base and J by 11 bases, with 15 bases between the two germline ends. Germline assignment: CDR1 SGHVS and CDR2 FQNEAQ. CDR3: CASSLVVSHIEYF. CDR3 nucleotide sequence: TGTGCCAGCAGCTTAGTGGTCAGTCATATTGAGTACTTC.

The CDR3 DNA sequence: TGTGCCAGCAGCGTAGAATGGCGGCGCACAGATACGCAGTATTTT. Translation gives CASSVEWRRTDTQYF. This sequence joins TRBV9 and TRBJ2-3, with no clear D. The length of the CDR3 is 15 residues. The germline V gene encodes CDR1 SGDLS and CDR2 YYNGEE. V dropped 0 bases and J dropped 1 base, with 9 bases sitting between them.

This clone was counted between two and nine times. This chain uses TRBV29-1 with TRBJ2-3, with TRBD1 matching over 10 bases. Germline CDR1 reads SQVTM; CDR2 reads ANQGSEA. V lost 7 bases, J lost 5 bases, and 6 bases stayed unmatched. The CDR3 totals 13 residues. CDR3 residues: CSADRGQGDTQYF. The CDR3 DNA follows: TGCAGCGCCGACAGGGGGCAGGGAGATACGCAGTATTTT.

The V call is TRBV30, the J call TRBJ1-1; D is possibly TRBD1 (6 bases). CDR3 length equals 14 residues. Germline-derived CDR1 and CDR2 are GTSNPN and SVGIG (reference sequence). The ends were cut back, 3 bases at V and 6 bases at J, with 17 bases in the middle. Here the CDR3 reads CAWRMNRDSPEAFF. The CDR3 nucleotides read TGTGCCTGGAGGATGAACAGGGATAGTCCTGAAGCTTTCTTT.

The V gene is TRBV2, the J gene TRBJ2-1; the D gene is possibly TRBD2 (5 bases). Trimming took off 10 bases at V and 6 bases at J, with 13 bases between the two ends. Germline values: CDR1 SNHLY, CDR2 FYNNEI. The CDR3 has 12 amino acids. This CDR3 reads CAMTGKLNEQFF. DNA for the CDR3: TGTGCCATGACCGGGAAGCTCAATGAGCAGTTCTTC.

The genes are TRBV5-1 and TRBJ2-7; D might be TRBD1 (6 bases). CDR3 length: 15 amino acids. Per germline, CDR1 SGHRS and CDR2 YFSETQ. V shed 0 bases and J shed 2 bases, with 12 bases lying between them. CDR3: CASSLDGQRPYEQYF. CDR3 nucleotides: TGCGCCAGCAGCTTGGATGGACAGCGTCCCTACGAGCAGTACTTC.

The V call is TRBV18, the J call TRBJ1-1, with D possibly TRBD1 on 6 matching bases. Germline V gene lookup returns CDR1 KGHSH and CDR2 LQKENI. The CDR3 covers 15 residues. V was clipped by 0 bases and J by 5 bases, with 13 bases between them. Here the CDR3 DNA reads TGTGCCAGCTCACCACCGGGGGGCGTGGGGACTGAAGCTTTCTTT. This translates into CASSPPGGVGTEAFF. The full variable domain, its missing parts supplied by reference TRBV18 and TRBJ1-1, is NAGVMQNPRHLVRRRGQEARLRCSPMKGHSHVYWYRQLPEEGLKFMVYLQKENIIDESGMPKERFSAEFPKEGPSILRIQQVVRGDSAAYFCASSPPGGVGTEAFFGQGTRLTVV.

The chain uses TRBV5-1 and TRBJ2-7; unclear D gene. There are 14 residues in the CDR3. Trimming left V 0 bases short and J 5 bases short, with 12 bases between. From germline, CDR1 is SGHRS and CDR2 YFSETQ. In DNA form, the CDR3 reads TGCGCCAGCAGCTTGGGAGGTGACGGCCACGAGCAGTACTTC. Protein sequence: CASSLGGDGHEQYF.

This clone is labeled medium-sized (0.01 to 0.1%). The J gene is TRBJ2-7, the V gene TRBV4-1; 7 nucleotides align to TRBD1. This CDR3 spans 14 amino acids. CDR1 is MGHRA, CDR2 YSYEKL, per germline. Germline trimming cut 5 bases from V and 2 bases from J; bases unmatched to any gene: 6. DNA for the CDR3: TGCGCCAGCAGCACAGGGGCTCCCGCCTACGAGCAGTACTTC. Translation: CASSTGAPAYEQYF.

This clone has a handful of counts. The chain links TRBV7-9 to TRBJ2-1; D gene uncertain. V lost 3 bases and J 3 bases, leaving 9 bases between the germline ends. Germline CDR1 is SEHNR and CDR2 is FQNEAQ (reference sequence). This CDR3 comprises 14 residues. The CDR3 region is CASSFTGFYNEQFF. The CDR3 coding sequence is TGTGCCAGCAGCTTCACGGGTTTCTACAATGAGCAGTTCTTC.

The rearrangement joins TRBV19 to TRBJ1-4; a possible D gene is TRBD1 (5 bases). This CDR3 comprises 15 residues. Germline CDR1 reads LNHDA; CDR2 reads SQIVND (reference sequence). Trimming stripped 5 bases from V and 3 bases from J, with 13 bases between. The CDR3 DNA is TGTGCCAGTAGTCCACTTCAAGGGGCTAATGAAAAACTGTTTTTT. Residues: CASSPLQGANEKLFF.

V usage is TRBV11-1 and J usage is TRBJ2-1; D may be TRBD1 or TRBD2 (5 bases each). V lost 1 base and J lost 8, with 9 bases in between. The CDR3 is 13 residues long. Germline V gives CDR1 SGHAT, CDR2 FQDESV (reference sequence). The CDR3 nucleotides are TGTGCCAGCAGCTTAGACTTGGGGGATGAGCAGTTCTTC. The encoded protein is CASSLDLGDEQFF.

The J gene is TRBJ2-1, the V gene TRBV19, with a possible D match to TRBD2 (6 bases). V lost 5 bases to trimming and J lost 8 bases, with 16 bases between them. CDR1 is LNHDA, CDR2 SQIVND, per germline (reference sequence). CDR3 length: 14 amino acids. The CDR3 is CASSRLEGKDEQFF. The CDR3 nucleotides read TGTGCCAGTAGTCGACTAGAGGGAAAAGATGAGCAGTTCTTC.

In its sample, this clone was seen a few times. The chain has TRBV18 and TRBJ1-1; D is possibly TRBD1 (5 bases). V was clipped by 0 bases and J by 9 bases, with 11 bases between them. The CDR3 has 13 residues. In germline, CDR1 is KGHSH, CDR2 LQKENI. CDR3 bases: TGTGCCAGCTCACCACCGGACACAAGAAAAGCTTTCTTT. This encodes CASSPPDTRKAFF.

The DNA for the CDR3 is TGTGCCAGCAGTAACAGGGGACTAAGCTACGAGCAGTACTTC. It specifies CASSNRGLSYEQYF. The chain combines TRBV27 with TRBJ2-5; either TRBD1 or TRBD2 may fit D (7 bases each). The J call may not be correct, given that the DNA end is closer to TRBJ2-7. CDR1 is MNHEY, CDR2 SMNVEV, per germline (reference sequence). This CDR3 region has 14 residues.

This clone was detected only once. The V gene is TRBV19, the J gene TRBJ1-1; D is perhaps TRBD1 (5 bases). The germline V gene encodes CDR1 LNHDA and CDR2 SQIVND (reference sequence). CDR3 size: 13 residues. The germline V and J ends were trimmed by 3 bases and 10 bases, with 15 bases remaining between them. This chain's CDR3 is CASSMSQGWAAFF. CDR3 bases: TGTGCCAGTAGTATGTCGCAGGGATGGGCAGCTTTCTTT.

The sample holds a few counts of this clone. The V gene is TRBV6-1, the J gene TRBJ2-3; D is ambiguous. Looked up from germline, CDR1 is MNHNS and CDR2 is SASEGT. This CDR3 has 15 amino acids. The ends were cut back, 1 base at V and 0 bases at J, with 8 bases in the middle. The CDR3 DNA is TGTGCCAGCAGTGAAGACAGCCCTAGCACAGATACGCAGTATTTT. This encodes CASSEDSPSTDTQYF.

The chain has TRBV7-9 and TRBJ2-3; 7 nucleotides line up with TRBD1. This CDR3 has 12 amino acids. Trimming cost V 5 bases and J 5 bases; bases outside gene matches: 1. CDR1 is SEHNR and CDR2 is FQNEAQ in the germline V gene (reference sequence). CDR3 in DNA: TGTGCCAGCAGCCCAGGGGGAGATACGCAGTATTTT. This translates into CASSPGGDTQYF.

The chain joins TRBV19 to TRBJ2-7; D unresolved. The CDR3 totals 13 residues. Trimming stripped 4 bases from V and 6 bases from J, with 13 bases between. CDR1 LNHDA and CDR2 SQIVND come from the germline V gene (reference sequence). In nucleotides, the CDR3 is TGTGCCAGTAGTACAATAGCAGCAGGCGAGCAGTACTTC. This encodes CASSTIAAGEQYF.

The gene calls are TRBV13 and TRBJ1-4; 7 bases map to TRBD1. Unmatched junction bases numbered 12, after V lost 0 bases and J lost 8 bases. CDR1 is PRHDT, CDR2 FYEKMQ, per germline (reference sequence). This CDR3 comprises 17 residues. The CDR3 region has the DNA TGTGCCAGCAGCTTAGGAGGCTGGGACAGCCGGAGGGAAAAACTGTTTTTT. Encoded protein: CASSLGGWDSRREKLFF.

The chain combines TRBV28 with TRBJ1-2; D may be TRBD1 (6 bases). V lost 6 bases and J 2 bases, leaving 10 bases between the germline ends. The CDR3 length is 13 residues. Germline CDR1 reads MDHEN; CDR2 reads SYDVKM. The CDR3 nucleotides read TGTGCCAGCAGACGGACAGCAAACTATGGCTACACCTTC. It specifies CASRRTANYGYTF.